The 8 T cell receptor beta chains in this list originate from one sample, sequenced in a study of T cell responses to AZD1222 COVID-19 vaccine. Assay: immunoSEQ multiplex PCR; the TCRdb copy retains only in-frame clones and omits some. The table includes tens of thousands of clones, approximately 91% detected once. Sample: peripheral blood, taken on day 0 of AZD1222 vaccination. Receptors originate from an adult in good health.

The chain couples TRBV20-1 to TRBJ2-3; the match to TRBD2 covers 10 bases. Germline V gives CDR1 DFQATT, CDR2 SNEGSKA (reference sequence). V was clipped by 3 bases and J by 8 bases; unmatched bases: 5. This CDR3 region has 13 residues. The CDR3 bases are TGCAGTGCTAGTCGTCCTAGCGGGGGTACGCAGTATTTT. Its protein product is CSASRPSGGTQYF.

The chain employs TRBV7-9 and TRBJ1-1, with 9 bases lining up with TRBD1. Germline trimming cut 1 base from V and 2 bases from J; bases unmatched to any gene: 8. The CDR3 extends over 17 amino acids. Germline-derived CDR1 and CDR2 are SEHNR and FQNEAQ (reference sequence). The CDR3 DNA is TGTGCCAGCAGCTTAGGGGCCTTCACAGGGGGCAACACTGAAGCTTTCTTT. Its protein product is CASSLGAFTGGNTEAFF.

The chain uses TRBV4-3 and TRBJ1-3, with a tentative D call TRBD1 (5 bases). V was pared by 0 bases and J by 5 bases, with 14 bases between. CDR3 size: 16 residues. Germline V gene lookup returns CDR1 LGHNA and CDR2 YSLEER. DNA for the CDR3: TGCGCCAGCAGCCAAGATCGTTTAGCAGGGAGAAACACCATATATTTT. Translated: CASSQDRLAGRNTIYF.

This chain links TRBV9 with TRBJ2-1; D unresolved. This CDR3 contains 14 residues. Trimming removed 4 bases from V and 1 base from J, with 9 bases in between. Germline V gene sequence: CDR1 SGDLS, CDR2 YYNGEE. This CDR3 is CASSPPGSYNEQFF. CDR3 in DNA: TGTGCCAGCAGCCCCCCCGGGTCCTACAATGAGCAGTTCTTC.

The chain employs TRBV18 and TRBJ1-5; no clear D. V was clipped by 3 bases and J by 5 bases, with 8 bases between them. Germline CDR1 is KGHSH and CDR2 is LQKENI. This CDR3 has 13 amino acids. Here the CDR3 reads CASSPGRDQPQHF. CDR3 bases: TGTGCCAGCTCACCGGGTAGGGATCAGCCCCAGCATTTT.

The chain joins TRBV19 to TRBJ1-5; a weak D match, TRBD1 (5 bases). The CDR3 consists of 15 residues. Trimming removed 3 bases at V and 3 bases at J, with 12 bases between. Germline V gives CDR1 LNHDA, CDR2 SQIVND (reference sequence). In nucleotides, the CDR3 is TGTGCCAGTAGTATGACACGACAGAACAATCAGCCCCAGCATTTT. This gives the protein CASSMTRQNNQPQHF.

The genes are TRBV7-9 and TRBJ1-2; 7 nucleotides align to TRBD1. Germline V gene data show CDR1 as SEHNR and CDR2 as FQNEAQ (reference sequence). The CDR3 covers 15 residues. V shed 5 bases, J shed 2 bases, and the junction held 8 bases outside the gene matches. The CDR3 loop is CASSKTGTANYGYTF. The CDR3 DNA is TGTGCCAGCAGCAAAACCGGGACAGCCAACTATGGCTACACCTTC.

This rearrangement joins TRBV20-1 to TRBJ2-4; D not resolved. The CDR3 is made up of 11 amino acids. Germline V CDR1 and CDR2: DFQATT, SNEGSKA (reference sequence). V lost 4 bases to trimming and J lost 6 bases, with 7 bases between them. CDR3 nucleotide sequence: TGCAGTGCTAAGGACGTAAACATTCAGTACTTC. As protein: CSAKDVNIQYF.